Listed here are 28 T cell receptor beta chains from one sample, sequenced in a study of shared T cell receptors in the human thymus. TCRdb's copy holds only in-frame clones and misses some; the assay was immunoSEQ multiplex PCR. Of hundreds of thousands of clones listed, roughly 90% are singletons. The same specimen was also included in a second study, on human thymus T cells.

The sequencing sample was made of thymocytes. Receptors were obtained from a boy younger than two with a congenital heart defect.

V is TRBV6-1 and J is TRBJ2-6; 7 bases agree with TRBD1. CDR1 is MNHNS and CDR2 is SASEGT in the germline V gene. V lost 2 bases, J lost 3 bases, and 10 bases stayed unmatched. The length of the CDR3 is 18 residues. CDR3: CASSERVQGFFGANVLTF. Here the CDR3 DNA reads TGTGCCAGCAGTGAAAGGGTACAGGGGTTCTTTGGGGCCAACGTCCTGACTTTC.

The genes are TRBV4-1 and TRBJ1-5, with 7 bases identical to TRBD1. After removal of 5 bases from V and 1 base from J, the junction contained 11 bases not matched to a gene. The CDR3 consists of 17 residues. The V gene's germline CDR1 is MGHRA and CDR2 YSYEKL. This CDR3 is CASSEGSGGISNQPQHF. The CDR3 DNA reads TGCGCCAGCAGCGAGGGGTCAGGGGGTATAAGCAATCAGCCCCAGCATTTT.

With respect to this clone: The sample holds other DNA sequences that translate to the same CDR3. The V gene is TRBV19, the J gene TRBJ1-5; tentatively, D is TRBD1 (5 bases). The germline V gene encodes CDR1 LNHDA and CDR2 SQIVND (reference sequence). V was pared by 1 base and J by 1 base, with 8 bases between. The CDR3 totals 15 residues. CDR3 in amino acids: CASSIGQGSNQPQHF. The CDR3 DNA is TGTGCCAGTAGTATAGGGCAGGGAAGCAATCAGCCCCAGCATTTT.

This clone was observed a single time. The chain recombines TRBV19 with TRBJ2-1; the D gene is possibly TRBD2 (6 bases). CDR3 length: 16 residues. V lost 2 bases and J lost 0, with 11 bases in between. Germline-derived CDR1 and CDR2 are LNHDA and SQIVND (reference sequence). The DNA for the CDR3 is TGTGCCAGTAGTATAAGGTTTAGCGGCTCCTACAATGAGCAGTTCTTC. Translation gives CASSIRFSGSYNEQFF. Using reference TRBV19 and TRBJ2-1 for the parts outside the CDR3, the full variable domain is DGGITQSPKYLFRKEGQNVTLSCEQNLNHDAMYWYRQDPGQGLRLIYYSQIVNDFQKGDIAEGYSVSREKKESFPLTVTSAQKNPTAFYLCASSIRFSGSYNEQFFGPGTRLTVL.

The rearrangement uses TRBV9 and TRBJ2-1; the D gene is possibly TRBD1 (7 bases). The germline V gene encodes CDR1 SGDLS and CDR2 YYNGEE. The CDR3 length is 15 residues. V gave up 3 bases and J gave up 8 bases, with 18 bases separating them. The CDR3 DNA reads TGTGCCAGCAGCGCGCACCCCGGAGGGGGCCATGAGCAGTTCTTC. It codes for CASSAHPGGGHEQFF.

The sample holds one count of this clone. The chain recombines TRBV5-4 with TRBJ2-7, with 14 bases aligning to TRBD2. CDR3 length: 15 residues. Germline CDR1 reads SGHNT; CDR2 reads YYREEE (reference sequence). With 4 bases clipped from V and 5 bases from J, the junction kept 5 bases outside the gene matches. CDR3 amino acids: CASSPGTSGRHEQYF. CDR3 sequence (DNA): TGTGCCAGCAGCCCCGGGACTAGCGGGAGACACGAGCAGTACTTC.

This chain links TRBV12-5 with TRBJ2-7, with D tentatively TRBD1 (6 bases). V dropped 4 bases and J dropped 3 bases, with 25 bases sitting between them. The CDR3 sequence is 18 residues long. Germline V gene data show CDR1 as LGHNT and CDR2 as FRNRAP. For the CDR3, the DNA is TGTGCTAGTGGTTCCCCATTTTTGAAGACAGGCGAAAACTACGAGCAGTACTTC. It translates to CASGSPFLKTGENYEQYF. The variable domain in full, with the rest retrieved from reference TRBV12-5 and TRBJ2-7, is DARVTQTPRHKVTEMGQEVTMRCQPILGHNTVFWYRQTMMQGLELLAYFRNRAPLDDSGMPKDRFSAEMPDATLATLKIQPSEPRDSAVYFCASGSPFLKTGENYEQYFGPGTRLTVT.

V is TRBV28 and J is TRBJ2-7, with D perhaps matching TRBD2 (6 bases). This CDR3 comprises 16 residues. Per germline, CDR1 MDHEN and CDR2 SYDVKM. V was cut by 5 bases and J by 0 bases, with 17 bases left in between. CDR3 bases: TGTGCCAGCAGTGCCGGCGGGGACCCCCGCTCCTACGAGCAGTACTTC. Its protein is CASSAGGDPRSYEQYF.

This chain uses TRBV6-5 with TRBJ2-2, with 7 bases that match TRBD1. The CDR3 loop spans 14 amino acids. From germline, CDR1 is MNHEY and CDR2 SVGAGI. After removal of 0 bases from V and 10 bases from J, the junction contained 5 bases not matched to a gene. The DNA of the CDR3 is TGTGCCAGCAGTTACTCCAAGGGGGCTGAGGAGCTGTTTTTT. Its translation is CASSYSKGAEELFF.

The rearrangement uses TRBV11-2 and TRBJ1-2; 7 bases match TRBD1. V shed 4 bases and J 5 bases; nucleotides not matched to a gene: 7. The CDR3 covers 14 residues. Germline loops: CDR1 SGHAT, CDR2 FQNNGV. In nucleotides, the CDR3 is TGTGCCAGCAGCTCCCCCCGGGACAGATATGGCTACACCTTC. Protein product: CASSSPRDRYGYTF.

The gene calls are TRBV6-1 and TRBJ1-5; TRBD1 matches at 10 bases. Germline V gene data show CDR1 as MNHNS and CDR2 as SASEGT. The CDR3 has 15 amino acids. The J segment lost 6 bases and the V segment lost 6 bases, leaving 8 bases of the junction unmatched. The CDR3 region is CASRLGQGRGQPQHF. In nucleotides, the CDR3 is TGTGCCAGCAGGCTGGGACAGGGGAGGGGTCAGCCCCAGCATTTT.

This clone has more than one count but fewer than ten. The V gene is TRBV7-6, the J gene TRBJ2-3; 9 nucleotides agree with TRBD2. CDR1 is SGHVS, CDR2 FNYEAQ, per germline. V was pared by 4 bases and J by 8 bases, with 1 base of the junction left unmatched. The CDR3 runs 12 residues. CDR3 nucleotide sequence: TGTGCCAGCAGCTGCGGGAGGGGTACGCAGTATTTT. Residues: CASSCGRGTQYF.

V and J are TRBV15 and TRBJ2-7; 9 positions match TRBD1. Unmatched junction bases numbered 2, after V lost 1 base and J lost 1 base. CDR1 is LNHNV and CDR2 is YYDKDF in the germline V gene (reference sequence). The CDR3 length is 15 residues. CDR3 bases: TGTGCCACCAGCAGAGCTGGGACAGGGTCCTACGAGCAGTACTTC. Its translation is CATSRAGTGSYEQYF.

The chain couples TRBV27 to TRBJ2-5; the match to TRBD2 covers 8 bases. The J call may be faulty, since TRBJ2-7 better matches the DNA end. The CDR3 totals 18 residues. From germline, CDR1 is MNHEY and CDR2 SMNVEV (reference sequence). The CDR3 spells CASSLSVTPAGAIYEQYF. CDR3 coding DNA: TGTGCCAGCAGTTTGTCAGTTACCCCAGCGGGAGCCATCTACGAGCAGTACTTC.

The CDR3 nucleotides are TGCGCCAGCAGCCAGGCCGGGTCCTTGTTTTTT. This translates into CASSQAGSLFF. The chain links TRBV4-1 to TRBJ1-4; D call uncertain. V was trimmed by 3 bases and J by 15 bases, leaving 11 bases between them. The CDR3 length is 11 residues. Germline V gene data show CDR1 as MGHRA and CDR2 as YSYEKL.

V and J are TRBV13 and TRBJ2-3; 8 positions match TRBD1. V shed 5 bases, J shed 5 bases, and the junction held 9 bases outside the gene matches. Germline CDR1 and CDR2: PRHDT and FYEKMQ (reference sequence). The CDR3 is made up of 15 amino acids. The CDR3 nucleotides read TGTGCCAGCAGCCCCCGGGACAGGAACAAAGATACGCAGTATTTT. This translates into CASSPRDRNKDTQYF. Together with reference TRBV13 and TRBJ2-3, the CDR3 gives the full variable domain: AAGVIQSPRHLIKEKRETATLKCYPIPRHDTVYWYQQGPGQDPQFLISFYEKMQSDKGSIPDRFSAQQFSDYHSELNMSSLELGDSALYFCASSPRDRNKDTQYFGPGTRLTVL.

V and J are TRBV21-1 and TRBJ2-5; the DNA was not used to check the table's D call, TRBD1. TRBV21-1 is assigned pseudogene status. The CDR3 extends over 16 amino acids. The CDR3 loop is CASSKEMKGQAFSQYF. The DNA of the CDR3 is TGTGCCAGCAGCAAAGAGATGAAGGGACAGGCGTTTTCCCAGTACTTC.

The V gene is TRBV27, the J gene TRBJ1-5; D remains unclear. Germline V gene lookup returns CDR1 MNHEY and CDR2 SMNVEV (reference sequence). There are 14 residues in the CDR3. V was shortened by 5 bases and J by 6 bases, with 14 bases between the two germline ends. The CDR3 spells CASSLRQSRQPQHF. In DNA form, the CDR3 reads TGTGCCAGCAGTCTCCGACAATCCCGTCAGCCCCAGCATTTT.

This clone was counted between two and nine times. DNA for the CDR3: TGTGCCAGCAGGGGACTAGCGGGGCGCAATGAGCAGTTCTTC. It specifies CASRGLAGRNEQFF. This chain connects TRBV6-1 to TRBJ2-1; TRBD2 matches at 13 bases. Germline values: CDR1 MNHNS, CDR2 SASEGT. Trimming took 6 bases from V and 6 from J; bases not matched to a gene: 2. The CDR3 extends over 14 amino acids.

V is TRBV30 and J is TRBJ2-5, with 12 bases lining up with TRBD2. Germline V lookup: CDR1 GTSNPN, CDR2 SVGIG (reference sequence). Germline trimming cut 3 bases from V and 0 bases from J; bases unmatched to any gene: 14. This CDR3 is 19 amino acids long. The CDR3 is CAWSAHQSGTSGHQETQYF. The CDR3 coding sequence is TGTGCCTGGAGCGCTCACCAATCCGGGACTAGCGGGCACCAAGAGACCCAGTACTTC. Full variable domain (missing parts from reference TRBV30 and TRBJ2-5): SQTIHQWPATLVQPVGSPLSLECTVEGTSNPNLYWYRQAAGRGLQLLFYSVGIGQISSEVPQNLSASRPQDRQFILSSKKLLLSDSGFYLCAWSAHQSGTSGHQETQYFGPGTRLLVL.

This sequence joins TRBV4-3 and TRBJ2-1; 7 positions agree with TRBD1. Germline V gene lookup returns CDR1 LGHNA and CDR2 YSLEER. V shed 0 bases, J shed 3 bases, and the junction held 5 bases outside the gene matches. This CDR3 has 16 residues. For the CDR3, the DNA is TGCGCCAGCAGCCAAGATCGGGACAGCGGCTACAATGAGCAGTTCTTC. It codes for CASSQDRDSGYNEQFF.

The chain carries TRBV27 and TRBJ2-1; 8 bases are a match to TRBD2. The CDR3 contains 12 residues. V lost 7 bases and J lost 8; bases outside the gene matches: 4. Germline CDR1 reads MNHEY; CDR2 reads SMNVEV (reference sequence). CDR3 in amino acids: CASNYSGDEQFF. CDR3 in DNA: TGTGCCAGCAACTATAGCGGGGATGAGCAGTTCTTC.

The chain has TRBV11-2 and TRBJ2-3; D is possibly TRBD2 (5 bases). Trimming stripped 5 bases from V and 5 bases from J, with 17 bases between. Germline CDR1 and CDR2: SGHAT and FQNNGV. This CDR3 contains 15 residues. This CDR3 reads CASSTRWLAKDTQYF. Here the CDR3 DNA reads TGTGCCAGCAGCACTAGGTGGCTAGCTAAAGATACGCAGTATTTT.

This clone was detected only once. This chain uses TRBV6-5 with TRBJ2-1; TRBD2 might be the D (7 bases). The CDR3 extends over 16 amino acids. Germline-derived CDR1 and CDR2 are MNHEY and SVGAGI. The ends were cut back, 3 bases at V and 7 bases at J, with 19 bases in the middle. The DNA of the CDR3 is TGTGCCAGCAGTTATCACGAGGGGGAGGGGGATAATGAGCAGTTCTTC. It encodes CASSYHEGEGDNEQFF.

The chain carries TRBV7-9 and TRBJ1-1; the D gene is possibly TRBD1 (6 bases). V lost 3 bases and J lost 4, with 21 bases in between. The CDR3 spans 17 residues. Germline values: CDR1 SEHNR, CDR2 FQNEAQ (reference sequence). The CDR3 DNA sequence: TGTGCCAGCAGCTTTGAAAGGGACAAACGACACCTCACTGAAGCTTTCTTT. It is translated as CASSFERDKRHLTEAFF.

The rearrangement joins TRBV13 to TRBJ2-7; a weak D match, TRBD2 (5 bases). Germline CDR1 is PRHDT and CDR2 is FYEKMQ (reference sequence). The CDR3 spans 12 residues. V lost 0 bases, J lost 7 bases, and 7 bases lay in between. CDR3 sequence reads: CASSLGLGEQYF. CDR3 bases: TGTGCCAGCAGCTTAGGACTAGGGGAGCAGTACTTC.

The rearrangement joins TRBV28 to TRBJ1-1; perhaps TRBD1 as D (6 bases). Germline values: CDR1 MDHEN, CDR2 SYDVKM. Trimming left V 8 bases short and J 1 base short, with 32 bases between. This CDR3 is 20 amino acids long. The DNA for the CDR3 is TGTGCCAGCCGGCCGGACAGCCTTTCGAGGGGATCTAGGTCGAACACTGAAGCTTTCTTT. This codes for CASRPDSLSRGSRSNTEAFF.

The chain joins TRBV10-2 to TRBJ1-2; 10 bases agree with TRBD1. With V trimmed by 7 bases and J by 8 bases, 7 bases remained unmatched. The CDR3 extends over 13 amino acids. CDR1 is WSHSY, CDR2 SAAADI, per germline. This CDR3 is CASTRQGARGYTF. In nucleotides, the CDR3 is TGCGCCAGCACAAGACAGGGGGCTCGGGGCTACACCTTC.